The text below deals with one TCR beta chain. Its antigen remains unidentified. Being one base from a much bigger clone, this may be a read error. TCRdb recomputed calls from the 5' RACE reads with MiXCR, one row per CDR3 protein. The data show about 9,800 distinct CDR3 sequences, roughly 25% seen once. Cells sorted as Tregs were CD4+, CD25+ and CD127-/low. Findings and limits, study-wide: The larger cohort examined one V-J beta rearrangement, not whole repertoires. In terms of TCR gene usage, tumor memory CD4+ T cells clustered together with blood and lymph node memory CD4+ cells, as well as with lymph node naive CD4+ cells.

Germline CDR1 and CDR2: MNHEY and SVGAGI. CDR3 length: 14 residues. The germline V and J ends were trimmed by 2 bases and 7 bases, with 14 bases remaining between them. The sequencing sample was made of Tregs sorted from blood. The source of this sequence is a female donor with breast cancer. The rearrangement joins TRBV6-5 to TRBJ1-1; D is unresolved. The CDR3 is CASSYRQGRLEAFF. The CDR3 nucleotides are TGTGCCAGCAGTTACCGCCAAGGACGGCTTGAAGCTTTCTTT.